This T cell receptor beta chain derives from a study of neurological immune-mediated disorders. Whole-study findings and limits: Patients with HTLV-1-associated myelopathy showed the most TCR clonal expansion. Those with multiple sclerosis showed the least, falling below healthy controls.

The germline V gene encodes CDR1 SGHAT and CDR2 FQNNGV. Trimming cost V 5 bases and J 4 bases, with 14 bases left between them. This CDR3 has 14 amino acids. Comment on this clonotype: The antigen remains unidentified.

One entry per CDR3 protein, called by TCRdb with MiXCR from the 5' RACE reads. The sample gives 35,000 or so distinct CDR3 sequences, 12% to 15% of which show up once; roughly 27% is in the top ten. This chain uses TRBV11-2 with TRBJ1-2, with TRBD1 as a possible D gene (6 bases). This TCR was recovered from a woman aged 50 to 65 with HTLV-1-associated myelopathy (HAM/TSP). Sequencing used PBMCs. CDR3: CASSLTQGSYGYTF. CDR3 DNA: TGTGCCAGCAGCCTTACACAGGGAAGCTATGGCTACACCTTC.